A selection of T cell receptor beta chains follows, all from one sample in a study of blood T cells in healthy people across ages. TCRdb ran MiXCR on the 5' RACE reads and lists one entry per CDR3 protein. The sample shows roughly 1.5 million distinct CDR3 sequences, 40% to 45% of them seen only once. Sequencing was done on a sample of blood. The source of these receptors is a woman between 18 and 29 years old in good health. The CDR3 runs from the conserved cysteine through the conserved F or W. The D gene is left open where the match is weak. A clone size is listed for some rows: how often the clone was seen (once, few, many), or a class if it is expanded.

j_call | v_call | clone_size | d_call | cdr3_nt | cdr3_aa
TRBJ2-3 | TRBV2 | NA | NA | TGCGCCAGCAGTGAAGGGCTGAACACAGATACGCAGTATTTT | CASSEGLNTDTQYF
TRBJ1-2 | TRBV6-2/TRBV6-3 | NA | NA | TGTGCCAGCAGAACATTCGACTATGGCTACACCTTC | CASRTFDYGYTF
TRBJ2-1 | TRBV9 | NA | NA | TGTGCCAGCAGCGTAGGGATCGGAATCAATGAGCAGTTCTTC | CASSVGIGINEQFF
TRBJ2-3 | TRBV28 | few | TRBD2 | TGTGCCAGCAGTCCCCTAGCGGGAGGGCTCACAGATACGCAGTATTTT | CASSPLAGGLTDTQYF
TRBJ2-3 | TRBV6-1 | once | NA | TGTGCCAGCAGTATGATCGATACGCAGTATTTT | CASSMIDTQYF
TRBJ2-1 | TRBV6-5 | NA | NA | TGTGCCAGCAGTCGAGGGGTGGATGAGCAGTTCTTC | CASSRGVDEQFF
TRBJ2-3 | TRBV6-2/TRBV6-3 | many | NA | TGTGCCAGCAAAGAGGGTGTTAGCACAGATACGCAGTATTTT | CASKEGVSTDTQYF
TRBJ2-4 | TRBV20-1 | NA | TRBD2 | TGCAGTGCTTATAGCGGGTCCTACAATGAGCAGTACTTC | CSAYSGSYNEQYF
TRBJ2-1 | TRBV11-2 | NA | NA | TGTGCCAGCAGCTTACATAGCGTCTACAATGAGCAGTTCTTC | CASSLHSVYNEQFF
TRBJ2-1 | TRBV7-2 | NA | NA | TGTGCCAGCATCTTAGAAGGGCGTTTCGATGAGCAGTTCTTC | CASILEGRFDEQFF
TRBJ2-3 | TRBV20-1 | NA | TRBD2 | TGCAGTGCTGATCGACTAGCGGGAGGACATGTGACGCAGTATTTT | CSADRLAGGHVTQYF
TRBJ2-1 | TRBV2 | NA | NA | TGTGCCAGCAGAGAAGACAGGAGTGAGCAGTTCTTC | CASREDRSEQFF
TRBJ2-4 | TRBV4-2 | NA | NA | TGTGCCAGCAGCTTGCCAGGGGAGGCAGACATTCAGTACTTC | CASSLPGEADIQYF
TRBJ2-1 | TRBV6-1 | NA | NA | TGTGCCAGCTCCGAGCGGAGCTCCTACAATGAGCAGTTCTTC | CASSERSSYNEQFF
TRBJ1-1 | TRBV15 | few | TRBD1 | TGTGCCACCAGCCCTACTTCAGGGGGGGCCACTGAAGCTTTCTTT | CATSPTSGGATEAFF
TRBJ2-5 | TRBV6-6 | few | TRBD2 | TGTGCCAGCAGTTACTCCAGCCTAGCGGGAGCCGAGACCCAGTACTTC | CASSYSSLAGAETQYF
TRBJ2-3 | TRBV20-1 | NA | NA | TGCAGTGGCTCAGGGGTGGATACGCAGTATTTT | CSGSGVDTQYF
TRBJ2-7 | TRBV6-6 | NA | NA | TGTGCCAGCAGCACCACCCTTGTGAATGAGCAGTACTTC | CASSTTLVNEQYF
TRBJ2-5 | TRBV7-3 | few | NA | TGTGCCAGCAGCTTAGGAGGATATAACAATGAGCAGTACTTC | CASSLGGYNNEQYF
TRBJ1-2 | TRBV5-4 | NA | NA | TGTGCCAGCAGCGCGCAATTGGACTATGGCTACACCTTC | CASSAQLDYGYTF
TRBJ1-6 | TRBV12-3/TRBV12-4 | NA | NA | TGTGCCAGCAGTTTTGGTCCCCTAAGGGTCTCCTATAATTCACCCCTCCACTTT | CASSFGPLRVSYNSPLHF
TRBJ2-1 | TRBV4-2 | NA | NA | TGTGCCAGCAGCCAAGCTCGGACAGTCAATGAGCAGTTCTTC | CASSQARTVNEQFF
TRBJ1-3 | TRBV20-1 | NA | TRBD1 | TGCAGTGCTAGAGTCGGGACAGGGACTGGAAACACCATATATTTT | CSARVGTGTGNTIYF
TRBJ1-5 | TRBV5-1 | NA | TRBD1 | TGCGCCAGCAGCTTGGAATACAGGGGACGGTATAGCAATCAGCCCCAGCATTTT | CASSLEYRGRYSNQPQHF
TRBJ2-7 | TRBV20-1 | few | TRBD1 | TGCAGTGCTCTGACAGGGAATCTCTACGAGCAGTACTTC | CSALTGNLYEQYF
TRBJ1-2 | TRBV4-1 | few | TRBD1 | TGCGCCAGCAGCCAAGGCCCGGGACAGGGATATGGCTACACCTTC | CASSQGPGQGYGYTF
TRBJ2-1 | TRBV30 | NA | NA | TGTGCCTGGATCGGGTGGGGGACAAATAATGAGCAGTTCTTC | CAWIGWGTNNEQFF
TRBJ1-1 | TRBV7-2 | NA | NA | TGTGCCAGCAGCGTAGTCCGGGAAACTGAAGCTTTCTTT | CASSVVRETEAFF
TRBJ2-1 | TRBV18 | NA | NA | TGTGCCAGCTCACCACTCGGGACGAACAATGAGCAGTTCTTC | CASSPLGTNNEQFF
TRBJ2-3 | TRBV10-3 | few | NA | TGTGCCGCGGGGCCTAGCACAGATACGCAGTATTTT | CAAGPSTDTQYF
TRBJ2-7 | TRBV20-1 | few | NA | TGCAGTGCTAGTTACAATGAGCAGTACTTC | CSASYNEQYF
TRBJ2-7 | TRBV20-1 | many | NA | TGCAGTGCTAGCGGGTACTACGAGCAGTACTTC | CSASGYYEQYF
TRBJ2-1 | TRBV3-1 | NA | NA | TGTGCCAGCAGCCAGAGGCTCCAAGAGACCCAGTTCTTC | CASSQRLQETQFF
TRBJ1-1 | TRBV6-5 | NA | NA | TGTGCCAGCAGTCCCAACGGGAGGACTGAAGCTTTCTTT | CASSPNGRTEAFF
TRBJ2-7 | TRBV5-5 | NA | NA | TGTGCCAGCAGCTTTAGACAGAATGGGGAGACCCGGTACTTC | CASSFRQNGETRYF
TRBJ2-3 | TRBV7-2 | NA | NA | TGTGCCAGCAGCTTAGCGATGGGGGCATACACAGATACGCAGTATTTT | CASSLAMGAYTDTQYF
TRBJ2-4 | TRBV6-5 | NA | NA | TGTGCCAGCAGTTACACTGGGAACGCTACCACGGAGCAGTACTTC | CASSYTGNATTEQYF
TRBJ2-5 | TRBV20-1 | NA | TRBD2 | TGCAGTGCTAGAGTCCTTGGGACTAGCCTACAAGAGACCCAGTACTTC | CSARVLGTSLQETQYF
TRBJ2-5 | TRBV5-1 | NA | TRBD2 | TGCGCCAGCAGCACGCTAGCGGAAGAGACCCAGTACTTC | CASSTLAEETQYF
TRBJ2-7 | TRBV6-2/TRBV6-3 | NA | NA | TGTGCCAGCAGTTTGTTCCAGGGGCATTCTGACGAGCAGTACTTC | CASSLFQGHSDEQYF
TRBJ2-3 | TRBV15 | once | TRBD2 | TGTGCCACCAGCAGGAGGACTAGCGGGAGAATGAATACGCAGTATTTT | CATSRRTSGRMNTQYF
TRBJ2-7 | TRBV5-1 | NA | TRBD1 | TGCGCCAGCAGCAAAGCCGGGACAGGTTCCTACGAGCAGTACTTC | CASSKAGTGSYEQYF
TRBJ2-1 | TRBV2 | NA | NA | TGTGCCAGCAGTGATCAACTGCCCGCCTACAATGAGCAGTTCTTC | CASSDQLPAYNEQFF
TRBJ2-1 | TRBV20-1 | few | NA | TGCAGTGCATCGACTGCCGGGGACAATGAGCAGTTCTTC | CSASTAGDNEQFF
TRBJ2-7 | TRBV10-3 | NA | TRBD2 | TGTGCCATCAGCGGACTAGCGGGATTCCACGAGCAGTACTTC | CAISGLAGFHEQYF
TRBJ2-1 | TRBV29-1 | NA | NA | TGCAGCGTTGAAGATGGTCGTGGGCAGTTCTTC | CSVEDGRGQFF
TRBJ2-1 | TRBV5-6 | NA | NA | TGTGCCAGCAGCTTGGATCGGGAGATCTACAATGAGCAGTTCTTC | CASSLDREIYNEQFF
TRBJ2-1 | TRBV13 | NA | NA | TGTGCCAGCAGCTCTGGGCCCTATGAGCAGTTCTTC | CASSSGPYEQFF
TRBJ2-4 | TRBV7-9 | NA | NA | TGTGCCAGCAGCGTAGTAGGTCCAGGTGAGCAGTACTTC | CASSVVGPGEQYF
TRBJ1-1 | TRBV12-3/TRBV12-4 | NA | NA | TGTGCCAGCAGGACGGGACACTTGAACACTGAAGCTTTCTTT | CASRTGHLNTEAFF
TRBJ2-1 | TRBV27 | NA | TRBD2 | TGTGCCAGCAGTATGGGGGTTAGCGGGAATGAGCAGTTCTTC | CASSMGVSGNEQFF
TRBJ2-7 | TRBV20-1 | many | TRBD2 | TGCAGTGCTTCCTCCAGCGGGGGTGACTCCTACGAGCAGTACTTC | CSASSSGGDSYEQYF
TRBJ2-3 | TRBV10-3 | NA | NA | TGTGCCACCGGTGGGGCAGGGGATACAGATACGCAGTATTTT | CATGGAGDTDTQYF